Shown below are 12 T cell receptor beta chains from a single sample sequenced in a study of early stage breast cancer tumors. Using immunoSEQ multiplex PCR, the repertoire was profiled, and TCRdb retains in-frame clones only, with some absent. Here the sample spans roughly 30,000 clones, roughly four fifths being singletons. Sequencing was carried out using blood. The receptors come from a person aged 40 to 49 with breast cancer.

This clone has a handful of counts. V is TRBV9 and J is TRBJ2-5; 11 bases fit TRBD2. This CDR3 comprises 15 residues. Losses at the gene ends were 4 bases for V and 3 bases for J; bases not matched to a gene: 5. Per germline, CDR1 SGDLS and CDR2 YYNGEE. The CDR3 DNA sequence: TGTGCCAGCAGCAGTGGGACTAGCGGAAAAGAGACCCAGTACTTC. Translating gives CASSSGTSGKETQYF. Looking up the rest from reference TRBV9 and TRBJ2-5 gives the full variable domain: DSGVTQTPKHLITATGQRVTLRCSPRSGDLSVYWYQQSLDQGLQFLIQYYNGEERAKGNILERFSAQQFPDLHSELNLSSLELGDSALYFCASSSGTSGKETQYFGPGTRLLVL.

The chain couples TRBV5-1 to TRBJ1-1; the D is unclear. The germline CDR1 and CDR2 sequences are SGHRS and YFSETQ. V was shortened by 5 bases and J by 0 bases, with 20 bases between the two germline ends. The CDR3 runs to 17 residues. The CDR3 sequence is CASSQSASVGVNTEAFF. The CDR3 DNA reads TGCGCCAGCAGTCAATCTGCCTCGGTGGGCGTGAACACTGAAGCTTTCTTT.

The chain carries TRBV7-2 and TRBJ2-5, with no clear D. Germline CDR1 SGHTA, CDR2 FQGNSA. Trimming took off 2 bases at V and 7 bases at J, with 20 bases between the two ends. The CDR3 has 16 amino acids. CDR3 protein: CASSLMGGSIAGTQYF. CDR3 bases: TGTGCCAGCAGCTTAATGGGCGGTAGCATAGCAGGGACCCAGTACTTC.

V and J are TRBV28 and TRBJ1-5; D may be TRBD1 (6 bases). This CDR3 is 11 amino acids long. The V and J ends lost 10 bases and 4 bases respectively, with 8 bases between them. CDR1 MDHEN and CDR2 SYDVKM come from the germline V gene. CDR3 bases: TGTGCCACCAGGGGTAATCAGCCCCAGCATTTT. Translating gives CATRGNQPQHF.

This clone came up once. The V call is TRBV25-1, the J call TRBJ2-7; 7 bases align to TRBD1. Germline lookup yields CDR1 MGHDK and CDR2 SYGVNS. The CDR3 consists of 15 residues. The ends lost 6 bases at V and 2 bases at J; junction bases unmatched: 10. CDR3 sequence reads: CASRAQEGTAYEQYF. CDR3 DNA: TGTGCCAGCAGGGCCCAAGAGGGGACAGCCTACGAGCAGTACTTC.

The sample holds a few counts of this clone. J is TRBJ2-3 and V is TRBV10-1; TRBD2 matches 10 bases. The CDR3 covers 18 residues. Germline assignment: CDR1 WNHNN and CDR2 SYGVQD (reference sequence). Trimming cost V 2 bases and J 4 bases; bases outside gene matches: 12. The CDR3 DNA follows: TGCGCCAGCAGTGAGGCTAGCGGGGGCTCGGGAGAGCCAGATACGCAGTATTTT. Translating gives CASSEASGGSGEPDTQYF.

This clone was seen a handful of times. The V and J genes are TRBV10-3 and TRBJ2-7, with 14 positions matching TRBD2. Germline CDR1 and CDR2: ENHRY and SYGVKD. There are 19 residues in the CDR3. Losses at the gene ends were 2 bases for V and 4 bases for J; bases not matched to a gene: 13. CDR3 sequence (DNA): TGTGCCATCAGTGAGGCGGGACTAGCGGGAGAAATAGGCCCTTACGAGCAGTACTTC. Encoded protein: CAISEAGLAGEIGPYEQYF.

This chain connects TRBV4-3 to TRBJ2-5, with a weak D call TRBD2 (6 bases). The V gene lost 3 bases and the J gene lost 5 bases, with 16 bases spanning the gap. Germline-derived CDR1 and CDR2 are LGHNA and YSLEER. This CDR3 contains 15 residues. CDR3 region: CASSHRNRGMETQYF. CDR3 nucleotide sequence: TGCGCCAGCAGCCACCGAAACCGGGGGATGGAGACCCAGTACTTC.

In this sample, this clone turned up once. The J gene is TRBJ2-7, the V gene TRBV6-5; D is possibly TRBD2 (7 bases). The CDR3 totals 15 residues. Germline CDR1 MNHEY, CDR2 SVGAGI. Trimming shortened V by 2 bases and J by 7 bases, and 18 bases separated the two germline ends. CDR3 loop: CASSYVGGREREQYF. The CDR3 DNA is TGTGCCAGCAGTTACGTCGGGGGGCGGGAGAGGGAGCAGTACTTC.

The V and J genes are TRBV6-6 and TRBJ2-2, with D unresolved. CDR3 length equals 13 residues. The ends were cut back, 1 base at V and 1 base at J, with 1 base in the middle. Germline V gene data show CDR1 as MNHNY and CDR2 as SVGAGI (reference sequence). The CDR3 sequence: CASSYLNTGELFF. The CDR3, as DNA: TGTGCCAGCAGTTACTTGAACACCGGGGAGCTGTTTTTT.

In its sample, this clone was seen once. The rearrangement joins TRBV19 to TRBJ1-4; no definite D call. The CDR3 sequence is 15 residues long. CDR1 LNHDA and CDR2 SQIVND come from the germline V gene (reference sequence). V was cut by 0 bases and J by 0 bases, with 5 bases left in between. CDR3 in amino acids: CASSIDMATNEKLFF. CDR3 in DNA: TGTGCCAGTAGTATAGATATGGCAACTAATGAAAAACTGTTTTTT.

This sequence joins TRBV2 and TRBJ2-5; D ambiguous. Trimming pared 8 bases from V and 2 bases from J, leaving 12 bases between. This CDR3 spans 13 amino acids. CDR1 SNHLY and CDR2 FYNNEI come from the germline V gene. The CDR3: CASGSHPQETQYF. Written as DNA, the CDR3 is TGTGCCAGCGGATCACACCCTCAAGAGACCCAGTACTTC.